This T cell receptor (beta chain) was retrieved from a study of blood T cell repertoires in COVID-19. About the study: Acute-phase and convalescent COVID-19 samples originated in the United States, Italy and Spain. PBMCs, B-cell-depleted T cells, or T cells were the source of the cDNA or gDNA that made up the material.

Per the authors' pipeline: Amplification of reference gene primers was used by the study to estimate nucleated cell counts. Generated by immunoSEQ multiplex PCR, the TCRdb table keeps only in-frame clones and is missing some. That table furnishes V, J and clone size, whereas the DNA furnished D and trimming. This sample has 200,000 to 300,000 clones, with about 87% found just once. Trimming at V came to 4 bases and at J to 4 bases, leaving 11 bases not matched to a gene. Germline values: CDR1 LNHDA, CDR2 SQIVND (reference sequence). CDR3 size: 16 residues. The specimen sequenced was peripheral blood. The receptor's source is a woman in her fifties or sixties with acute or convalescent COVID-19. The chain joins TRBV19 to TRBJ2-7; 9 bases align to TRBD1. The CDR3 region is CASSTIGTGLGYEQYF. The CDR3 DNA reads TGTGCCAGTAGTACCATCGGGACAGGGCTAGGGTACGAGCAGTACTTC.